This TCR beta chain was documented in a study of blood T cell repertoires in COVID-19. Study details: From the United States, Italy and Spain came samples of acute and convalescent COVID-19. The cDNA or gDNA used as material had been derived from T cells, B-cell-depleted T cells, or PBMCs.

V dropped 3 bases and J dropped 4; count of bases not matched to a gene: 9. The CDR3 sequence is 18 residues long. Germline CDR1 and CDR2: MNHEY and SMNVEV (reference sequence). Patients of the Seattle cohort, enrolled during active infection, were followed longitudinally. Authors' processing steps: Amplification with reference gene primers provided the estimates of nucleated cell counts. Assay used: immunoSEQ multiplex PCR; TCRdb lists only in-frame clones, some missing. That table is the source of V, J and clone size, and D and trimming were worked out from the DNA. Among around 200,000 clones listed, about 85% were seen once.

The rearrangement links TRBV27 to TRBJ2-3; the match to TRBD2 covers 14 bases. Material for sequencing was peripheral blood. The sequence was collected from a woman between 65 and 79 years old with COVID-19, enrolled during active disease. Here the CDR3 reads CASSFGRTSGGLPDTQYF. Here the CDR3 DNA reads TGTGCCAGCAGTTTTGGGCGGACTAGCGGGGGGCTCCCAGATACGCAGTATTTT.